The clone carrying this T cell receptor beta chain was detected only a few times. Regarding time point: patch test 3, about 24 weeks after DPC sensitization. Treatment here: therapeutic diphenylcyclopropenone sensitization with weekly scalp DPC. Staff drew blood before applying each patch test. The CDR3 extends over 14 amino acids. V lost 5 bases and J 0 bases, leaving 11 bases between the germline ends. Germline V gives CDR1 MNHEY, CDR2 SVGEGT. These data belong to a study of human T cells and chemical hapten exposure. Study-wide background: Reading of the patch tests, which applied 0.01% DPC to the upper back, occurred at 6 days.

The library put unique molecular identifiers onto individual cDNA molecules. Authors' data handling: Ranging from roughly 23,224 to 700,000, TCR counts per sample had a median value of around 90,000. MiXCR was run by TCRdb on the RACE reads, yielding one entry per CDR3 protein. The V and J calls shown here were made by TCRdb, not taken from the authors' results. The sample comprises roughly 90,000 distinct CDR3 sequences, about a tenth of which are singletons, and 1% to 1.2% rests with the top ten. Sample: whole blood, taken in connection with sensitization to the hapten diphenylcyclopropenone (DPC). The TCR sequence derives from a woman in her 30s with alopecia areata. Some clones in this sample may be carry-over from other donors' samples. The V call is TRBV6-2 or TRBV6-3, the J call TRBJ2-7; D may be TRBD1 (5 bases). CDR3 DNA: TGTGCCAGCAGTGAGAGACAGAGCTCCTACGAGCAGTACTTC. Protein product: CASSERQSSYEQYF.